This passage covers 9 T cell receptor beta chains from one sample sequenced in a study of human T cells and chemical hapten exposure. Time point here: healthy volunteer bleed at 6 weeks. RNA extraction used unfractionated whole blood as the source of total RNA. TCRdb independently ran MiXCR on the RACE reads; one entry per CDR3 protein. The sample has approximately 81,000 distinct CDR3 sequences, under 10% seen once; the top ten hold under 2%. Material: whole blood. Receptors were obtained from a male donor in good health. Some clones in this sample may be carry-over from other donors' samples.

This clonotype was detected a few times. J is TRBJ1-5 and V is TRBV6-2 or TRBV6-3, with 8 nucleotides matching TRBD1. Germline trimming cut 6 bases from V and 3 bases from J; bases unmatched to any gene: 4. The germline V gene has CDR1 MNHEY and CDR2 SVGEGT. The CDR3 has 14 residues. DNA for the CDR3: TGTGCCAGCAGCTCAGGGGGCTCCAATCAGCCCCAGCATTTT. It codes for CASSSGGSNQPQHF.

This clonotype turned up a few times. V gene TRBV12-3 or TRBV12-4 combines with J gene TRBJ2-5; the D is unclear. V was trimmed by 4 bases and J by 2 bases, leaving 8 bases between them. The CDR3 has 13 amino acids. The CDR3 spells CASSSDGQETQYF. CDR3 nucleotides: TGTGCCAGCAGTTCCGACGGACAAGAGACCCAGTACTTC.

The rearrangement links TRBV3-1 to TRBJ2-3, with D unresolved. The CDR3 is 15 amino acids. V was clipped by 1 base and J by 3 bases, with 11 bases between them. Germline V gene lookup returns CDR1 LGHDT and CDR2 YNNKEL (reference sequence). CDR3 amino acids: CASSQAPGPTDTQYF. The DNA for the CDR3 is TGTGCCAGCAGCCAAGCGCCAGGCCCGACAGATACGCAGTATTTT.

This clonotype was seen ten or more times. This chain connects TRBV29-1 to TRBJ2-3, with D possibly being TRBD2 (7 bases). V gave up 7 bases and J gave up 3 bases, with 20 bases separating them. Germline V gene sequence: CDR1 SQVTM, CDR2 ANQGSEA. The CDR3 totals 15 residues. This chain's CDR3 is CSALRSGGATDTQYF. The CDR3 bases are TGCAGCGCCCTTCGGTCGGGGGGCGCGACAGATACGCAGTATTTT.

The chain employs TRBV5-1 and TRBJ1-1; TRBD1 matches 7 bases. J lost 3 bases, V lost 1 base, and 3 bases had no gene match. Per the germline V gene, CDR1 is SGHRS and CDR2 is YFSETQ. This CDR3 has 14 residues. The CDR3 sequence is CASSLSTGDTEAFF. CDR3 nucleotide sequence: TGCGCCAGCAGCTTGTCAACAGGGGACACTGAAGCTTTCTTT.

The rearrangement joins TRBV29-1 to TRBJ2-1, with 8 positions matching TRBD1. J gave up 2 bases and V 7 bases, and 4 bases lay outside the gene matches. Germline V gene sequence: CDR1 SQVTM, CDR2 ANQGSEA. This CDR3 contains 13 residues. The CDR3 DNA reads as TGCAGCGGTGGACAGGGACCCTACAATGAGCAGTTCTTC. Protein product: CSGGQGPYNEQFF.

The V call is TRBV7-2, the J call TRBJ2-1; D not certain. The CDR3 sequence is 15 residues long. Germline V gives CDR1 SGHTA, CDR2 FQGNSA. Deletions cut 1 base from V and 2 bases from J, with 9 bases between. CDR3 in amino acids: CASSLVRNTYNEQFF. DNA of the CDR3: TGTGCCAGCAGCTTAGTTAGGAATACCTACAATGAGCAGTTCTTC.

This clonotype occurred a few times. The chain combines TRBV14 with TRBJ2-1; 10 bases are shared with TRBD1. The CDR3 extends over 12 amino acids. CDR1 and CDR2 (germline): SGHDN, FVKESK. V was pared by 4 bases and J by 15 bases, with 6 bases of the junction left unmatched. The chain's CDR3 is CASSRETGGVFF. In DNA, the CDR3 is TGTGCCAGCAGCCGAGAGACAGGGGGCGTGTTCTTC.

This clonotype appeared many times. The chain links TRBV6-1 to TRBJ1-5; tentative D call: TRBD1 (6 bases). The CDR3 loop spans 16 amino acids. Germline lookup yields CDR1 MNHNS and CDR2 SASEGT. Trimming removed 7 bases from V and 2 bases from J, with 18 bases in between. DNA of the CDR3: TGTGCCAGCACCCTGAACGGACAGAGTCGCAATCAGCCCCAGCATTTT. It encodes CASTLNGQSRNQPQHF.